This T cell receptor (beta chain) was obtained from a study of cytomegalovirus exposure and HLA in healthy donors. Study findings and constraints: The tendency of first-cohort TCR clusters to co-occur in the 120 or so validation repertoires was identified by a subsequent analysis. Whilst most TCR sequences proved rare, a subset of public TCRs occurred across many donors.

A word on this clone: The antigen remains undetermined.

Only in-frame clones appear in the TCRdb table, and some are missing; sequencing was by immunoSEQ multiplex PCR. This sample has 60,000 to 70,000 clones, with around 89% found just once. CDR3 length: 17 residues. V was clipped by 2 bases and J by 5 bases, with 20 bases between them. Germline V gene lookup returns CDR1 SGHRS and CDR2 YFSETQ. The TCR sequence derives from a woman aged 18 to 35 in good health and CMV-seronegative. V and J are TRBV5-1 and TRBJ2-1; D perhaps matches TRBD2 (7 bases). The sequenced material came from PBMCs. The CDR3 region is CASSFGGARSQNNEQFF. The CDR3 coding sequence is TGCGCCAGCAGCTTTGGGGGGGCTAGGTCTCAAAACAATGAGCAGTTCTTC.